This T cell receptor beta chain was profiled in a study of T cell responses to AZD1222 COVID-19 vaccine. The CDR3 sequence is 13 residues long. Measured with immunoSEQ multiplex PCR; TCRdb has only the in-frame clones, and not every one. The table lists 50,000 to 70,000 clones, more than 80% of them singletons. The material was peripheral blood, obtained on day 0 of MenACWY control vaccination. This sequence originates from an adult in good health. The chain combines TRBV21-1 with TRBJ1-2. TRBV21-1 is an annotated pseudogene. DNA for the CDR3: TGTGCCAGCAGCCCCAGGAGGGCGGGTGGCTACACCTTC. Amino acid sequence: CASSPRRAGGYTF.